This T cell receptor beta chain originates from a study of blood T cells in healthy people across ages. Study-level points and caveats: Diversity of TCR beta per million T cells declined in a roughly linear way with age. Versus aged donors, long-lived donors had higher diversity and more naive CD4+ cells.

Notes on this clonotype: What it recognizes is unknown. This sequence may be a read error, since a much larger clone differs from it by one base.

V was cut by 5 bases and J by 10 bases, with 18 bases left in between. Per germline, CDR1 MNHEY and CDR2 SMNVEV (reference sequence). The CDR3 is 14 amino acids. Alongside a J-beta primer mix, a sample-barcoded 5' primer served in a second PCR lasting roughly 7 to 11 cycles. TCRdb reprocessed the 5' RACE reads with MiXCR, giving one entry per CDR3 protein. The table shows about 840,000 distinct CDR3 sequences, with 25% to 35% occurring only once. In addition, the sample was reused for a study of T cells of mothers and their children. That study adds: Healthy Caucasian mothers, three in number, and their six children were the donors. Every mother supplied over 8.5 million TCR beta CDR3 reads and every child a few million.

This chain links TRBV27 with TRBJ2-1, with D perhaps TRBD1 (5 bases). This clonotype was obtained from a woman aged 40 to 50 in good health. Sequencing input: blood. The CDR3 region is CASSRDRNGREQFF. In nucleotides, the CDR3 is TGTGCCAGCAGTAGAGACAGAAACGGACGCGAGCAGTTCTTC.